This T cell receptor (beta chain) was recorded in a study of beta chain features in type 1 diabetes. Study conclusions and caveats: A pattern of fewer insertions and more deletions at VDJ junctions was seen in type 1 diabetes patients. A greater similarity of naive, central memory and Treg TCRB repertoires was seen among patients than among healthy donors.

As concerns this clone: Its antigen is not known.

Cells sorted by CD45RO/CCR7/CD25/CD127/CD95/CD27 comprised CD4+ naive, central memory, regulatory and stem cell-like memory cells. Without exception, sorted populations had purity beyond 95%. V lost 3 bases, J lost 0 bases, and 9 bases lay in between. This CDR3 has 15 amino acids. Germline V gene data show CDR1 as SGHTA and CDR2 as FQGNSA. The whole isolated RNA underwent reverse transcription, so sequencing captured expressed TCRB transcripts. Clones were sequenced by immunoSEQ multiplex PCR, and TCRdb holds only the in-frame ones, with some missing. Of fewer than 550,000 clones in the sample, about an eighth were seen once.

The chain couples TRBV7-2 to TRBJ1-3, with unresolved D. The sample comprised naive CD4+ T cells from blood. The receptor comes from a woman aged 18-29 years in good health. The CDR3 nucleotides read TGTGCCAGCAGCTTCCAGGCCATCTCTGGAAACACCATATATTTT. This gives the protein CASSFQAISGNTIYF.